The clone carrying this T cell receptor (beta chain) came up a few times. Its antigen is unknown. This sample is drawn from a study of T cells after yellow fever vaccination. The CDR3 length is 14 residues. V lost 4 bases, J lost 5 bases, and 15 bases lay in between. Germline CDR1 is SGHRS and CDR2 is YFSETQ. Study-wide points: Booster sampling recovered most clones from primary vaccination (under 98% CD4, around 88% CD8).

Each CDR3 protein is one row after TCRdb ran MiXCR on the 5' RACE reads. Here the sample spans 250,000 to 300,000 distinct CDR3 sequences, 7.5% to 9.5% being singletons. The sequences come from CD4+ T cells sorted from PBMCs, collected 5 days after the yellow fever booster vaccination. This chain links TRBV5-1 with TRBJ1-2; no definite D call. The source of this sequence is a young man who received the YFV17D yellow fever vaccine. The CDR3 loop reads CASSPADGLYGYTF. The CDR3 bases are TGCGCCAGCAGCCCAGCGGACGGACTTTATGGCTACACCTTC.